This is a list of T cell receptor beta chains from one sample in a study of early T cells in non-severe SARS-CoV-2 infection. TCRdb called the 5' RACE reads again in MiXCR, with one record for every CDR3 protein. This table has about 61,000 distinct CDR3 sequences, 8% to 10% appearing once. Sequences were obtained from whole blood. These receptors came from an adult who was a healthcare worker with PCR-confirmed SARS-CoV-2 infection or an uninfected control (not recorded which). Both conserved end residues are part of each CDR3. The order of the fields is CDR3 DNA, CDR3 protein, V gene, clone size, D gene, J gene. A D gene is named only where the DNA matches it firmly. Some rows mark clone size as missing; the rest say once, few, many or name a class of expanded clone.

TGTGCCAGCAGAGAGGGACAGGGGGATAATTCACCCCTCCACTTT CASREGQGDNSPLHF TRBV28 - TRBD1 TRBJ1-6
TGCGCCAGCAGCCAACTACCTCGGGTTACCGATACGCAGTATTTT CASSQLPRVTDTQYF TRBV4-1 - - TRBJ2-3
TGTGCCAGCACTCAACAGGGTCGCGGCACCGGGGAGCTGTTTTTT CASTQQGRGTGELFF TRBV12-3/TRBV12-4 few - TRBJ2-2
TGCGCCAGCAGCCAACATACTAGCGGGGCAGAATGGGAGACCCAGTACTTC CASSQHTSGAEWETQYF TRBV4-1 few TRBD2 TRBJ2-5
TGTGCCAGCAGCCCCGGACTAGCGGGGGGGCGCCTTCAAGAGACCCAGTACTTC CASSPGLAGGRLQETQYF TRBV3-1 - TRBD2 TRBJ2-5
TGTGCCAGTAGTATATCCGGGACAGGGCTGGGAGAGACCCAGTACTTC CASSISGTGLGETQYF TRBV19 few TRBD1 TRBJ2-5
TGTGCCAGCAGCGGGCTGACCTGGGACCCCGACAATGAGCAGTTCTTC CASSGLTWDPDNEQFF TRBV3-1 few - TRBJ2-1
TGTGCCAGCGGATACTCAGGGTTAACGACGAGAAAGGGCTACACCTTC CASGYSGLTTRKGYTF TRBV11-2 - - TRBJ1-2
TGTGCCAGCAGTTCCTATCCAGGGGTTAATTCACCCCTCCACTTT CASSSYPGVNSPLHF TRBV12-3/TRBV12-4 many - TRBJ1-6
TGTGCCAGCTCACCACGGGGACTAGCGGGGGCCCGCGGGACCGGGGAGCTGTTTTTT CASSPRGLAGARGTGELFF TRBV18 - TRBD2 TRBJ2-2
TGCGCCAGCAGCCCGGTAGTGGGACACACGAACACCGGGGAGCTGTTTTTT CASSPVVGHTNTGELFF TRBV5-1 few - TRBJ2-2
TGCGCCAGCAGCCAAGTCTGGTCTGGAAACACCATATATTTT CASSQVWSGNTIYF TRBV4-1 many - TRBJ1-3
TGTGCCAGCAGCCCCTATAGGGACGGGGCTAACTATGGCTACACCTTC CASSPYRDGANYGYTF TRBV7-2 many - TRBJ1-2
TGCAGTGCTAGAGATTTTGAGGGGCCCCAGCATTTT CSARDFEGPQHF TRBV20-1 - - TRBJ1-5
TGCGCCAGCAGCCAAGGGTCGGGGCCCTCTGGAAACACCATATATTTT CASSQGSGPSGNTIYF TRBV4-1 - - TRBJ1-3
TGTGCCAGCAGCTCCCCCGCCCATTGGGGATACACAGATACGCAGTATTTT CASSSPAHWGYTDTQYF TRBV7-8 few - TRBJ2-3
TGTGCCAGCAGTGAATTGGGGATACAGAACACTGAAGCTTTCTTT CASSELGIQNTEAFF TRBV25-1 few - TRBJ1-1
TGTGCCAGCAGCCAAGGGGGACAGGGTATAGCCAAAAACATTCAGTACTTC CASSQGGQGIAKNIQYF TRBV3-1 - TRBD1 TRBJ2-4
TGTGCCAGTAGTGTCAATAGCGCCAGCACAGATACGCAGTATTTT CASSVNSASTDTQYF TRBV19 - - TRBJ2-3
TGTGCCAGCAAGATGGACAGCCAAGAGACCCAGTACTTC CASKMDSQETQYF TRBV2 many - TRBJ2-5
TGTGCCAGCAGTGGGCAGTTAGGGACGGGAGATACGCAGTATTTT CASSGQLGTGDTQYF TRBV2 few - TRBJ2-3
TGTGCCAGCAAGAGGGGTAGCAATCAGCCCCAGCATTTT CASKRGSNQPQHF TRBV2 many - TRBJ1-5
TGTGCCATCAGCAGGACAGGGGAGATTGACACTGAAGCTTTCTTT CAISRTGEIDTEAFF TRBV10-3 - TRBD1 TRBJ1-1
TGTGCCAGCATCCTTCGGGTAGCGAGTTCCTACAATGAGCAGTTCTTC CASILRVASSYNEQFF TRBV12-3/TRBV12-4 few - TRBJ2-1
TGTGCCAGCAGCTTAGGCGGGGGAAACACTGAAGCTTTCTTT CASSLGGGNTEAFF TRBV11-2 - - TRBJ1-1
TGTGCCAGCAGTCCTCGATCTAGGAGGGGTGGCTACACCTTC CASSPRSRRGGYTF TRBV27 few - TRBJ1-2
TGTGCCAGCAGCCAAGGGACACCGGGACAGGGCCTTAGCACAGATACGCAGTATTTT CASSQGTPGQGLSTDTQYF TRBV3-1 few TRBD1 TRBJ2-3
TGTGCCAGCAGCCAAGGAGAGGCCAGCTATGGCTACACCTTC CASSQGEASYGYTF TRBV3-1 few - TRBJ1-2
TGTGCCTGGAGTGCAGGACTTACCACCGGGGAGCTGTTTTTT CAWSAGLTTGELFF TRBV30 few - TRBJ2-2
TGCGCCAGCAGCCCTTGGTCGGCTAGCGGGGGCACAGATACGCAGTATTTT CASSPWSASGGTDTQYF TRBV5-1 - TRBD2 TRBJ2-3
TGTGCCAGCAGTGAACCGACAGGGGCTGGAAACACCATATATTTT CASSEPTGAGNTIYF TRBV2 many TRBD1 TRBJ1-3
TGCAGCGTTGGAGAACTTGCGGAGACTGAAGCTTTCTTT CSVGELAETEAFF TRBV29-1 - - TRBJ1-1
TGCAGTGCTACCCCTGGAGGGTTCCACACCGGGGAGCTGTTTTTT CSATPGGFHTGELFF TRBV20-1 many - TRBJ2-2
TGTGCCAGCAGTTTACGTCTAGCGGGGAGTTACAATGAGCAGTTCTTC CASSLRLAGSYNEQFF TRBV27 - TRBD2 TRBJ2-1
TGTGCCAGCAGCGTTGTCCCCGGGCCGAACACTGAAGCTTTCTTT CASSVVPGPNTEAFF TRBV9 - - TRBJ1-1
TGCGCCAGCAGCTTCGACAGAGGATGGGAAGAGACCCAGTACTTC CASSFDRGWEETQYF TRBV5-1 - - TRBJ2-5
TGTGCCAGCAGGCAGAACGAGGTTGAAAAACTGTTTTTT CASRQNEVEKLFF TRBV4-2 few - TRBJ1-4
TGCAGTGCTAGAGACTTCAAGGGAATGAACACTGAAGCTTTCTTT CSARDFKGMNTEAFF TRBV20-1 many - TRBJ1-1
TGTGCCAGCAGCTTGACAGAAGCGGATACGCAGTATTTT CASSLTEADTQYF TRBV5-6 - - TRBJ2-3
TGTGCCAGCAGCTTAGGACGGGCTTCACCCCTCCACTTT CASSLGRASPLHF TRBV7-2 - - TRBJ1-6
TGTGCCAGCAGCCCCATGGTTGGGGGGAGTGAGACCCAGTACTTC CASSPMVGGSETQYF TRBV7-3 few - TRBJ2-5
TGTGCCAGCATCCTGGACAGGGTGAACACTGAAGCTTTCTTT CASILDRVNTEAFF TRBV6-6 few TRBD1 TRBJ1-1
TGCAGTGCTAGAGATACGAGGGGGGGCACAGATACGCAGTATTTT CSARDTRGGTDTQYF TRBV20-1 many - TRBJ2-3
TGTGCCAGCAGAAGGACAATGACCACTGAAGCTTTCTTT CASRRTMTTEAFF TRBV7-6 few - TRBJ1-1
TGCAGCGTTGAAGACAGGGGAGTGGGCAATGAGCAGTTCTTC CSVEDRGVGNEQFF TRBV29-1 many - TRBJ2-1
TGTGCCAGCAGTGAATATTGGGGGGGAGCAGATACGCAGTATTTT CASSEYWGGADTQYF TRBV25-1 many TRBD2 TRBJ2-3
TGTGCCAGTAGTCAGTCTACCCACTATGGCTACACCTTC CASSQSTHYGYTF TRBV19 few - TRBJ1-2
TGCAGCGTTGACCATCGATCTGAAGCTTTCTTT CSVDHRSEAFF TRBV29-1 - - TRBJ1-1
TGTGCCAGCAGTTACAGGGGGACCTATCAGCCCCAGCATTTT CASSYRGTYQPQHF TRBV6-5 - - TRBJ1-5
TGTGCCAGCAGAGTTACAGGGGGTTGGTCTGGAAACACCATATATTTT CASRVTGGWSGNTIYF TRBV12-3/TRBV12-4 - TRBD1 TRBJ1-3
TGCAGCGTTGGTCTCTGGGGGGAAAAACTGTTTTTT CSVGLWGEKLFF TRBV29-1 - - TRBJ1-4
TGTGCCAGCAGCTCGGCCAGTTCACCCCTCCACTTT CASSSASSPLHF TRBV7-2 few - TRBJ1-6
TGTGCCAGCAGTTTCTCCCAGGGGCCGGTCGAGACCCAGTACTTC CASSFSQGPVETQYF TRBV6-1 many - TRBJ2-5
TGTGCCAGCAGCCGGAACCCTGGGACGGGCGGGAGCTATGGCTACACCTTC CASSRNPGTGGSYGYTF TRBV28 - - TRBJ1-2